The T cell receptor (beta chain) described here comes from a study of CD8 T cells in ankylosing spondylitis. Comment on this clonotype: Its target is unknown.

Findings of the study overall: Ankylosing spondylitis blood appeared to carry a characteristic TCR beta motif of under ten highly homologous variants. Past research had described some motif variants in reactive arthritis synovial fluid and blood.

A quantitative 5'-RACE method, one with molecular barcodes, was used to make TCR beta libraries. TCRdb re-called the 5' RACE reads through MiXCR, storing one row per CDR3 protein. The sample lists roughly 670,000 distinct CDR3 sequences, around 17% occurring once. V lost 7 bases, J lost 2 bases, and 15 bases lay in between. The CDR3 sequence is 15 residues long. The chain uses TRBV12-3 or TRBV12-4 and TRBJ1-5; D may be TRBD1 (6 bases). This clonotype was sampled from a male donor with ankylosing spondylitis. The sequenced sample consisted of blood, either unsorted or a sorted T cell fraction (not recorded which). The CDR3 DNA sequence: TGTGCCAGCACCCCGGACAGCATCGGCAATCAGCCCCAGCATTTT. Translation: CASTPDSIGNQPQHF.